Below are 32 T cell receptor beta chains sequenced from a single sample in a study of post-analysis software for immune sequencing data. Study outcomes and limitations: Four to six TRBV segments appeared more often in patients than in controls, and TRBV5-6, TRBV5-1 and TRBV20-1 were among these.

Sequencing libraries made from TCR beta cDNA carried unique molecular identifiers. TCRdb reanalysed the PCR reads using MiXCR and keeps one entry per CDR3 protein. The table records around 710,000 distinct CDR3 sequences, roughly 50% of them present only once. These TCRs' antigens remain unknown. The sample was blood. The origin of the receptors is a girl aged 5-17 years with multiple sclerosis.

The chain recombines TRBV20-1 with TRBJ2-3; 7 nucleotides match TRBD2. Germline V lookup: CDR1 DFQATT, CDR2 SNEGSKA (reference sequence). The CDR3 totals 15 residues. Trimming removed 4 bases from V and 2 bases from J; junction bases left unmatched: 9. The CDR3 loop is CSAMGGDLYTDTQYF. CDR3 DNA sequence: TGCAGTGCTATGGGGGGGGATCTTTACACAGATACGCAGTATTTT.

V gene TRBV5-1 combines with J gene TRBJ2-7, with D maybe TRBD1 (6 bases). Trimming removed 4 bases at V and 0 bases at J, with 11 bases between. The CDR3 totals 14 residues. Germline CDR1 and CDR2: SGHRS and YFSETQ. Here the CDR3 reads CASSPRDNSYEQYF. The CDR3 bases are TGCGCCAGCAGCCCGAGGGACAACTCCTACGAGCAGTACTTC.

This clonotype appeared a few times. The gene calls are TRBV7-9 and TRBJ2-7, with D hard to call. Trimming stripped 1 base from V and 2 bases from J, with 6 bases between. The germline gives CDR1 SEHNR, CDR2 FQNEAQ (reference sequence). This CDR3 is 13 amino acids long. Written as DNA, the CDR3 is TGTGCCAGCAGCTTAGAGGCAACCTACGAGCAGTACTTC. Translating it yields CASSLEATYEQYF. Combining the CDR3 with reference TRBV7-9 and TRBJ2-7 gives the whole variable domain DTGVSQNPRHKITKRGQNVTFRCDPISEHNRLYWYRQTLGQGPEFLTYFQNEAQLEKSRLLSDRFSAERPKGSFSTLEIQRTEQGDSAMYLCASSLEATYEQYFGPGTRLTVT.

The V gene is TRBV6-6, the J gene TRBJ2-7; D uncertain. Germline CDR1 reads MNHNY; CDR2 reads SVGAGI (reference sequence). This CDR3 contains 17 residues. V was clipped by 6 bases and J by 0 bases, with 21 bases between them. The CDR3 here is CASSTLGSSAASYEQYF. The CDR3 nucleotides read TGTGCCAGCAGCACCCTCGGGTCCTCTGCGGCCTCCTACGAGCAGTACTTC.

V usage is TRBV4-2 and J usage is TRBJ2-7, with TRBD2 as a possible D gene (6 bases). The CDR3 extends over 13 amino acids. V was cut by 9 bases and J by 5 bases, with 17 bases left in between. From germline, CDR1 is LGHNA and CDR2 YNFKEQ. Written as DNA, the CDR3 is TGTGCCAGTAGAAAGGAGGGATCTGACGAGCAGTACTTC. This encodes CASRKEGSDEQYF.

CDR3 amino acids: CASSQDLVGGNEQYF. Written as DNA, the CDR3 is TGCGCCAGCAGCCAAGATCTAGTAGGGGGCAATGAGCAGTACTTC. The rearrangement joins TRBV4-3 to TRBJ2-4; 7 bases align to TRBD1. Germline V gene lookup returns CDR1 LGHNA and CDR2 YSLEER. The V gene end was trimmed by 0 bases and the J gene end by 13 bases; junction bases not matched to a gene: 12. The length of the CDR3 is 15 residues.

The chain couples TRBV25-1 to TRBJ2-1; 7 bases align to TRBD1. The CDR3 contains 15 residues. V shed 3 bases and J 10 bases; nucleotides not matched to a gene: 12. Germline V gene data show CDR1 as MGHDK and CDR2 as SYGVNS. In DNA form, the CDR3 reads TGTGCCAGCAGTGAGACAGGGACCTTGAGGGAGGAGCAGTTCTTC. This encodes CASSETGTLREEQFF. The full variable domain, in which reference TRBV25-1 and TRBJ2-1 provide the parts outside the CDR3, is EADIYQTPRYLVIGTGKKITLECSQTMGHDKMYWYQQDPGMELHLIHYSYGVNSTEKGDLSSESTVSRIRTEHFPLTLESARPSHTSQYLCASSETGTLREEQFFGPGTRLTVL.

The V gene is TRBV6-6, the J gene TRBJ2-1, with 14 bases lining up with TRBD2. V lost 5 bases, J lost 5 bases, and 5 bases stayed unmatched. The germline V gene encodes CDR1 MNHNY and CDR2 SVGAGI (reference sequence). The length of the CDR3 is 16 residues. The CDR3 reads CASSDRLAGGDNEQFF. The CDR3, as DNA: TGTGCCAGCAGTGACAGACTAGCGGGAGGGGACAATGAGCAGTTCTTC.

The chain combines TRBV6-2 or TRBV6-3 with TRBJ2-7, with 7 bases that match TRBD1. The CDR3 is 17 amino acids. V dropped 2 bases and J dropped 0; count of bases not matched to a gene: 10. CDR1 is MNHEY, CDR2 SVGEGT, per germline. The chain's CDR3 is CASSYDLRTGYSYEQYF. The DNA of the CDR3 is TGTGCCAGCAGTTACGATCTGAGGACAGGTTACTCCTACGAGCAGTACTTC.

This clonotype was counted ten times or more. This chain joins TRBV7-3 and TRBJ2-7, with TRBD2 matching 13 bases. In germline, CDR1 is SGHTA, CDR2 FQGTGA. CDR3 length: 13 amino acids. V lost 4 bases to trimming and J lost 6 bases; unmatched junction nucleotides: 0. CDR3 DNA: TGTGCCAGCAGCTGGACTAGCGGGAGCGAGCAGTACTTC. It is translated as CASSWTSGSEQYF.

CDR3 DNA sequence: TGCAGCGTTGGCGAGGGAAACACCATATATTTT. Protein sequence: CSVGEGNTIYF. This sequence joins TRBV29-1 and TRBJ1-3; D remains unclear. This CDR3 is 11 amino acids long. Looked up from germline, CDR1 is SQVTM and CDR2 is ANQGSEA. V lost 4 bases and J lost 4, with 5 bases in between.

The chain uses TRBV4-1 and TRBJ2-1; D might be TRBD2 (6 bases). The V end lost 2 bases, the J end lost 8 bases, and 19 bases lay between the germline ends. Germline-derived CDR1 and CDR2 are MGHRA and YSYEKL. CDR3 length: 16 amino acids. The CDR3 loop reads CASSQSRESVVDEQFF. The CDR3 DNA follows: TGCGCCAGCAGCCAATCTCGGGAGAGCGTGGTAGATGAGCAGTTCTTC.

A few counts support this clonotype. V gene TRBV29-1 combines with J gene TRBJ1-2; D unresolved. The CDR3 runs to 11 residues. Trimming took off 0 bases at V and 8 bases at J, with 7 bases between the two ends. CDR1 is SQVTM, CDR2 ANQGSEA, per germline. Here the CDR3 reads CSVEDRRGYTF. CDR3 nucleotide sequence: TGCAGCGTTGAAGACCGGAGGGGCTACACCTTC.

V usage is TRBV7-8 and J usage is TRBJ2-1; D may correspond to TRBD1 or TRBD2 (6 bases each). The CDR3 consists of 15 residues. Germline values: CDR1 SGHVS, CDR2 FQNEAQ. Trimming removed 5 bases from V and 2 bases from J, with 13 bases in between. CDR3 sequence reads: CASSLEGDPYNEQFF. In nucleotides, the CDR3 is TGTGCCAGCAGCCTGGAGGGGGACCCCTACAATGAGCAGTTCTTC.

V usage is TRBV5-5 and J usage is TRBJ2-7, with D possibly matching TRBD2 (6 bases). Germline V lookup: CDR1 SGHKS, CDR2 YYEKEE (reference sequence). V dropped 7 bases and J dropped 0 bases, with 14 bases sitting between them. The CDR3 has 14 residues. The CDR3 region is CASGGTESSYEQYF. Written as DNA, the CDR3 is TGTGCCAGCGGGGGGACTGAAAGCTCCTACGAGCAGTACTTC.

The rearrangement uses TRBV6-5 and TRBJ2-2, with D perhaps matching TRBD1 or TRBD2 (6 bases each). Between the trimmed V and J ends, which lost 6 bases and 0 bases, there was a span of 11 bases. The germline CDR1 and CDR2 sequences are MNHEY and SVGAGI. There are 15 residues in the CDR3. CDR3 bases: TGTGCCAGCAGGGCGGGACACACGAACACCGGGGAGCTGTTTTTT. It is translated as CASRAGHTNTGELFF.

V is TRBV29-1 and J is TRBJ2-5; D is perhaps TRBD2 (5 bases). CDR3 length: 11 residues. Per germline, CDR1 SQVTM and CDR2 ANQGSEA. V was clipped by 8 bases and J by 3 bases, with 10 bases between them. The CDR3 sequence: CSLLREETQYF. Written as DNA, the CDR3 is TGCAGCCTCCTGAGGGAAGAGACCCAGTACTTC.

This clonotype appeared a few times. V gene TRBV10-2 combines with J gene TRBJ2-5, with TRBD2 matching over 13 bases. In germline, CDR1 is WSHSY, CDR2 SAAADI. V lost 0 bases, J lost 1 base, and 2 bases stayed unmatched. This CDR3 region has 17 residues. This chain's CDR3 is CASSESGLAGLQETQYF. CDR3 bases: TGCGCCAGCAGTGAGTCGGGACTAGCGGGACTCCAAGAGACCCAGTACTTC.

Regarding this clonotype: A junction end diverges from the germline sequence, so it may reflect a read error. V is TRBV7-3 and J is TRBJ2-5; tentative D call: TRBD1 (5 bases). Matching the DNA end better, TRBJ2-7 makes the J call doubtful. Germline V gene data show CDR1 as SGHTA and CDR2 as FQGTGA. The CDR3 spans 15 residues. The CDR3: CASSLGAGPSHEQYF. CDR3 DNA: TGTGCCAGCAGCTTAGGGGCAGGGCCCTCCCACGAGCAGTACTTC.

This chain links TRBV3-1 with TRBJ2-1; D possibly uses TRBD1 or TRBD2 (6 bases each). V was trimmed by 1 base and J by 6 bases, leaving 13 bases between them. This CDR3 is built from 15 residues. Per germline, CDR1 LGHDT and CDR2 YNNKEL (reference sequence). CDR3 DNA: TGTGCCAGCAGCCAAGGGGGGGCATGGGCCAATGAGCAGTTCTTC. Its protein is CASSQGGAWANEQFF.

The V gene is TRBV20-1, the J gene TRBJ2-5, with D perhaps matching TRBD2 (6 bases). The CDR3 contains 12 residues. Germline values: CDR1 DFQATT, CDR2 SNEGSKA (reference sequence). Trimming cost V 6 bases and J 3 bases, with 11 bases left between them. The DNA for the CDR3 is TGCAGTGCCGAAGGAGGGGAAGAGACCCAGTACTTC. The encoded protein is CSAEGGEETQYF.

The chain links TRBV27 to TRBJ1-2; D is perhaps TRBD1 (5 bases). The CDR3 spans 14 residues. V lost 4 bases, J lost 4 bases, and 13 bases lay in between. CDR1 MNHEY and CDR2 SMNVEV come from the germline V gene (reference sequence). CDR3 DNA: TGTGCCAGCAGTTCCGCGGGGGACCTCTATGGCTACACCTTC. Translating gives CASSSAGDLYGYTF.

This clonotype was found once. The chain recombines TRBV6-6 with TRBJ2-1; perhaps TRBD2 as D (6 bases). The CDR3 contains 16 residues. The V gene's germline CDR1 is MNHNY and CDR2 SVGAGI (reference sequence). V was clipped by 5 bases and J by 7 bases, with 21 bases between them. CDR3 DNA: TGTGCCAGCAGTCTATCCCGGGGCGGGATAGGGAATGAGCAGTTCTTC. Translation: CASSLSRGGIGNEQFF.

Ten or more counts support this clonotype. This chain links TRBV4-1 with TRBJ2-7; TRBD2 matches 9 bases. Trimming removed 1 base from V and 4 bases from J; junction bases left unmatched: 2. Germline V gene lookup returns CDR1 MGHRA and CDR2 YSYEKL. This CDR3 spans 14 amino acids. The CDR3 is CASSQGSGSYEQYF. The CDR3 DNA reads TGCGCCAGCAGCCAAGGTAGCGGGAGTTACGAGCAGTACTTC.

This clonotype has only a few counts. This chain links TRBV11-2 with TRBJ2-6, with TRBD1 matching 8 bases. This CDR3 spans 22 amino acids. The V segment lost 2 bases and the J segment 0 bases; nucleotides outside the gene matches: 18. Germline CDR1 is SGHAT and CDR2 is FQNNGV. Here the CDR3 reads CASSLPTPHRDRSTSGANVLTF. The CDR3 DNA reads as TGTGCCAGCAGCTTACCCACACCACACCGGGACAGGTCGACCTCTGGGGCCAACGTCCTGACTTTC.

This chain links TRBV20-1 with TRBJ2-1; possibly TRBD2 for D (6 bases). This CDR3 comprises 13 residues. Germline loops: CDR1 DFQATT, CDR2 SNEGSKA (reference sequence). CDR3: CSPSPVGLAEQFF. DNA of the CDR3: TGCAGCCCCAGCCCCGTGGGACTCGCCGAGCAGTTCTTC.

The gene calls are TRBV30 and TRBJ2-7; 9 positions agree with TRBD1. V gave up 5 bases and J gave up 4 bases; unmatched junction bases: 3. CDR3 length equals 12 residues. Germline values: CDR1 GTSNPN, CDR2 SVGIG (reference sequence). Here the CDR3 DNA reads TGTGCCTGGGAGGGGACAGGGTACGAGCAGTACTTC. Its protein product is CAWEGTGYEQYF.

This clonotype turned up a few times. The CDR3, as DNA: TGTGCCAGCTCCGAGGGGGACAGAGACACAGATACGCAGTATTTT. It specifies CASSEGDRDTDTQYF. The chain joins TRBV4-2 to TRBJ2-3; TRBD1 matches at 7 bases. J lost 2 bases, V lost 8 bases, and 10 bases had no gene match. The CDR3 is made up of 15 amino acids. Germline V CDR1 and CDR2: LGHNA, YNFKEQ.

This sequence joins TRBV6-2 or TRBV6-3 and TRBJ2-1; TRBD2 matches at 13 bases. Germline V gene lookup returns CDR1 MNHEY and CDR2 SVGEGT. V lost 4 bases to trimming and J lost 0 bases; unmatched junction nucleotides: 6. The length of the CDR3 is 18 residues. The DNA for the CDR3 is TGTGCCAGCAGTTTCGGGACTAGCGGGAAGAGCTCCTACAATGAGCAGTTCTTC. This translates into CASSFGTSGKSSYNEQFF.

The chain carries TRBV12-3 or TRBV12-4 and TRBJ1-6; tentatively, D is TRBD1 (5 bases). The ends were cut back, 8 bases at V and 7 bases at J, with 12 bases in the middle. The CDR3 loop spans 13 amino acids. This chain's CDR3 is CASRGNSNSPLHF. The DNA for the CDR3 is TGTGCCAGCCGGGGGAATTCAAATTCACCCCTCCACTTT.

The chain recombines TRBV11-1 with TRBJ2-1; D is unresolved. This CDR3 spans 15 amino acids. V gave up 2 bases and J gave up 6 bases, with 14 bases separating them. Germline CDR1 is SGHAT and CDR2 is FQDESV (reference sequence). CDR3: CASSLQATITNEQFF. CDR3 coding DNA: TGTGCCAGCAGCTTACAGGCTACTATCACCAATGAGCAGTTCTTC.

In regard to this clonotype: One end of the junction is discordant with germline, which a read error may explain. The rearrangement links TRBV7-7 to TRBJ2-1; weak D call: TRBD2 (5 bases). There are 14 residues in the CDR3. Germline V gives CDR1 SSHAT, CDR2 FNYEAQ (reference sequence). CDR3 bases: TGTGCTAGCAGCCCACTCACTAGTTACAATGTGCAGTTCTTC. This translates into CASSPLTSYNVQFF.